This TCR beta chain came from a study of blood T cells in healthy people across ages. There are a few counts of this clonotype. The use of a sample-barcoded 5' primer and a J-beta primer mix characterized a second PCR of 7 to 11 cycles. Each cDNA was tagged by a template-switch adaptor containing 12 random nucleotides. In TCRdb, the 5' RACE reads were re-called with MiXCR into one record per CDR3 protein. The repertoire consists of over 1.5 million distinct CDR3 sequences, with around 50% occurring once and the leading ten covering over 2%. The CDR3 covers 13 residues. Trimming pared 5 bases from V and 4 bases from J, leaving 10 bases between. The germline CDR1 and CDR2 sequences are SEHNR and FQNEAQ (reference sequence).

The TCR was taken from a woman between 40 and 55 years old in good health. Material: blood. The rearrangement uses TRBV7-9 and TRBJ2-3; D not resolved. This CDR3 reads CASSPLWADTQYF. In DNA form, the CDR3 reads TGTGCCAGCAGCCCCCTCTGGGCAGATACGCAGTATTTT.